This paragraph reports one TCR beta chain. No antigen is known for it. This specimen belongs to a study of OX40 agonist ivuxolimab in advanced cancers. Overall study context: Every 2 weeks, ivuxolimab was infused into the patients intravenously at between 0.01 and 10 mg/kg. Study-level points and caveats: On average, CD8+ T cells showed a greater number of expanded clones than CD4+.

The CDR3 contains 13 residues. The V and J ends lost 3 bases and 3 bases, in that order; junction bases with no gene match: 1. Per germline, CDR1 GTSNPN and CDR2 SVGIG (reference sequence). People who had autoimmune disease history or systemic immunosuppression were excluded. Method: immunoSEQ multiplex PCR; TCRdb's copy keeps in-frame clones and lacks some. This sample yields tens of thousands of clones, of which over 75% are seen a single time; around 0.5% belongs to the top ten. The clonotype originates from an adult with an advanced solid tumor such as melanoma, head and neck, liver or kidney cancer. The chain recombines TRBV30 with TRBJ2-2; 7 bases fit TRBD1. Here the sequenced sample was CD4+ or CD8+ T cells sorted from blood, taken in a trial of the OX40 agonist ivuxolimab. The CDR3 DNA reads as TGTGCCTGGAGGACAGGGTACACCGGGGAGCTGTTTTTT. Translating it yields CAWRTGYTGELFF.